This TCR beta chain was sequenced in a study of regulatory T cells in long-lasting Graves disease. Researchers made TCR beta libraries by using iRepertoire HTBI primers and running Arm-PCR on CDR3 regions. TCRdb reanalysed the multiplex PCR reads using MiXCR and keeps one entry per CDR3 protein. The table has about 220,000 distinct CDR3 sequences, approximately 18% seen once. This clonotype was counted a few times. CDR1 and CDR2 from the germline V gene are LNHDA and SQIVND (reference sequence). CDR3 length: 15 residues. V was cut by 5 bases and J by 3 bases, with 17 bases left in between. Time point in this sample: newly diagnosed GD, antithyroid drugs for less than 3 months. RNA extracted from PBMCs served as the sequencing template. This same sample was also taken into another study, of T cells in Graves' hyperthyroidism and ophthalmopathy. That source adds: Blood also showed most of the thyroid clonotypes that were expanded above 0.001.

This receptor was obtained from a woman aged 25 to 39 with Graves disease. The chain uses TRBV19 and TRBJ2-7, with D hard to call. Sequencing was performed on peripheral blood mononuclear cells (PBMCs), taken at new diagnosis, from a patient treated with antithyroid drugs. CDR3 bases: TGTGCCAGTAGTCCCCCCCTTTCAACTGTCTACGAGCAGTACTTC. Translation: CASSPPLSTVYEQYF.